A single sample is the source of the 19 T cell receptor beta chains below, sequenced in a study of control samples from healthy donors and cancer patients. The method was immunoSEQ multiplex PCR; TCRdb's version includes in-frame clones alone and lacks a portion of them. In the table there are roughly 130,000 clones, approximately 90% of which are singletons. The sequencing sample was made of blood. The receptor set was obtained from a man younger than 35 in good health.

The chain joins TRBV12-3 or TRBV12-4 to TRBJ2-7; D might be TRBD1 (6 bases). This CDR3 has 12 residues. The ends were cut back, 3 bases at V and 6 bases at J, with 9 bases in the middle. CDR3 sequence (DNA): TGTGCCAGCAGTTTCGAGGGGGTCGAGCAGTACTTC. This encodes CASSFEGVEQYF.

The CDR3 region has the DNA TGTGCCAGCAGCGGGGGGAACAGGGGCGCCCAAGCTTTCTTT. Encoded protein: CASSGGNRGAQAFF. This chain connects TRBV9 to TRBJ1-1; 7 positions agree with TRBD1. This CDR3 comprises 14 residues. Germline CDR1 SGDLS, CDR2 YYNGEE. The junction had 11 bases not matched to a gene; V was cut back by 3 bases and J by 9 bases.

The rearrangement uses TRBV20-1 and TRBJ2-7; D is uncertain. V shed 3 bases and J shed 1 base, with 10 bases lying between them. This CDR3 has 13 amino acids. Germline V gene sequence: CDR1 DFQATT, CDR2 SNEGSKA (reference sequence). The CDR3 protein is CSASLDGSYEQYF. In DNA form, the CDR3 reads TGCAGTGCTAGTCTGGACGGATCCTACGAGCAGTACTTC.

The genes are TRBV7-8 and TRBJ2-7; D may be TRBD1 (5 bases). CDR3 size: 15 residues. Trimming cost V 5 bases and J 2 bases, with 16 bases left between them. Germline V CDR1 and CDR2: SGHVS, FQNEAQ. DNA of the CDR3: TGTGCCAGCAGCCCCTCGGCAGGGAATACCTACGAGCAGTACTTC. Its protein product is CASSPSAGNTYEQYF.

This chain links TRBV7-9 with TRBJ1-1, with 7 bases identical to TRBD1. This CDR3 is built from 15 residues. Germline trimming cut 5 bases from V and 3 bases from J; bases unmatched to any gene: 9. CDR1 and CDR2 (germline): SEHNR, FQNEAQ (reference sequence). CDR3 protein: CASSKLDRADTEAFF. The CDR3 region has the DNA TGTGCCAGCAGCAAATTAGACAGGGCGGACACTGAAGCTTTCTTT.

The chain combines TRBV30 with TRBJ1-5; 9 bases are a match to TRBD1. The CDR3 has 14 amino acids. J was trimmed by 8 bases and V by 2 bases; bases with no gene match: 7. Germline lookup yields CDR1 GTSNPN and CDR2 SVGIG (reference sequence). In DNA, the CDR3 is TGTGCCTGGAGTACCGGACAGGGGATCAAGCCCCAGCATTTT. Protein sequence: CAWSTGQGIKPQHF.

CDR3 amino acids: CASSLHPISDGEYSNQPQHF. CDR3 nucleotides: TGCGCCAGCAGCTTGCACCCTATCTCGGACGGCGAATATAGCAATCAGCCCCAGCATTTT. J is TRBJ1-5 and V is TRBV5-1; D remains ambiguous. The CDR3 runs 20 residues. Germline CDR1 is SGHRS and CDR2 is YFSETQ. V lost 1 base, J lost 0 bases, and 23 bases lay in between.

Only a few counts were recorded for this clone. The CDR3 loop reads CARNPEPNSPLHF. CDR3 DNA: TGTGCCAGGAATCCCGAGCCTAATTCACCCCTCCACTTT. The chain couples TRBV6-7 to TRBJ1-6; D is undetermined. TRBV6-7 is an open reading frame whose function is uncertain. The CDR3 runs to 13 residues. Trimming shortened V by 9 bases and J by 6 bases, and 12 bases separated the two germline ends.

The V and J genes are TRBV2 and TRBJ1-1; D is ambiguous. Germline CDR1 reads SNHLY; CDR2 reads FYNNEI. Trimming left V 9 bases short and J 2 bases short, with 13 bases between. This CDR3 is 13 amino acids long. The CDR3 DNA is TGTGCCAGTCGAGGCGGCTTAAACACTGAAGCTTTCTTT. It codes for CASRGGLNTEAFF.

V and J are TRBV7-9 and TRBJ1-3; D is possibly TRBD1 (5 bases). V was trimmed by 3 bases and J by 3 bases, leaving 12 bases between them. From germline, CDR1 is SEHNR and CDR2 FQNEAQ (reference sequence). The CDR3 is 15 residues long. CDR3 DNA sequence: TGTGCCAGCAGCTTTGACGGGGGTGGTGGAAACACCATATATTTT. Translated, it gives CASSFDGGGGNTIYF.

This clone was picked up one time. This chain links TRBV6-6 with TRBJ1-1; D gene ambiguous. V lost 2 bases and J 3 bases, leaving 10 bases between the germline ends. The CDR3 covers 14 residues. CDR1 is MNHNY and CDR2 is SVGAGI in the germline V gene (reference sequence). The CDR3 bases are TGTGCCAGCAGTTACGCCGGGATGGACACTGAAGCTTTCTTT. Translated: CASSYAGMDTEAFF.

V usage is TRBV3-1 (or the pseudogene TRBV3-2) and J usage is TRBJ1-1; 8 nucleotides align to TRBD1. The CDR3 is made up of 18 amino acids. In germline, CDR1 is LGHDT, CDR2 YNNKEL (reference sequence). V dropped 4 bases and J dropped 3; count of bases not matched to a gene: 16. Here the CDR3 reads CASSPGAWTGTKYTEAFF. DNA of the CDR3: TGTGCCAGCAGCCCGGGAGCTTGGACAGGGACAAAGTACACTGAAGCTTTCTTT.

The chain links TRBV27 to TRBJ2-3; D is unresolved. The CDR3 sequence is 16 residues long. The ends were cut back, 1 base at V and 4 bases at J, with 15 bases in the middle. Germline CDR1 and CDR2: MNHEY and SMNVEV (reference sequence). The CDR3 here is CASSLFGQPLADTQYF. The CDR3 DNA sequence: TGTGCCAGCAGTTTATTCGGCCAGCCCCTCGCAGATACGCAGTATTTT.

The chain is built from TRBV6-6 and TRBJ2-5; TRBD1 agrees at 11 bases. Per the germline V gene, CDR1 is MNHNY and CDR2 is SVGAGI (reference sequence). With 6 bases clipped from V and 2 bases from J, the junction kept 5 bases outside the gene matches. This CDR3 is 15 amino acids long. CDR3 amino acids: CASRDRDRGQETQYF. In DNA, the CDR3 is TGTGCCAGCAGGGACCGGGACAGGGGGCAAGAGACCCAGTACTTC.

CDR3 loop: CASSQDFSSGANVLTF. DNA for the CDR3: TGTGCCAGCAGCCAAGATTTTAGCTCTGGGGCCAACGTCCTGACTTTC. This sequence joins TRBV4-2 and TRBJ2-6; D gene uncertain. Germline CDR1 and CDR2: LGHNA and YNFKEQ. This CDR3 contains 16 residues. V lost 0 bases, J lost 0 bases, and 6 bases lay in between.

This clone occurred a few times. The chain has TRBV6-5 and TRBJ1-5; TRBD1 is a possible D gene (5 bases). The germline V gene encodes CDR1 MNHEY and CDR2 SVGAGI. Trimming pared 6 bases from V and 3 bases from J, leaving 12 bases between. The CDR3 has 14 amino acids. The CDR3 sequence: CASRPPGHNQPQHF. CDR3 sequence (DNA): TGTGCCAGCAGGCCTCCAGGGCACAATCAGCCCCAGCATTTT.

The chain uses TRBV6-6 and TRBJ2-5, with D possibly TRBD2 on 5 matching bases. CDR3 length: 15 amino acids. With 0 bases removed from V and 0 bases from J, the gap between germline ends came to 8 bases. Germline assignment: CDR1 MNHNY and CDR2 SVGAGI (reference sequence). The CDR3 bases are TGTGCCAGCAGTTACTCTGCGGGCGACCAAGAGACCCAGTACTTC. Translated: CASSYSAGDQETQYF.

The CDR3 sequence: CACERGAPETQYF. The CDR3 DNA reads as TGTGCCTGCGAGCGGGGCGCCCCGGAGACCCAGTACTTC. J is TRBJ2-5 and V is TRBV6-5, with 7 positions matching TRBD2. There are 13 residues in the CDR3. With V trimmed by 11 bases and J by 5 bases, 11 bases remained unmatched. Germline V gene lookup returns CDR1 MNHEY and CDR2 SVGAGI.

The chain is built from TRBV7-9 and TRBJ1-2; no definite D call. Germline loops: CDR1 SEHNR, CDR2 FQNEAQ (reference sequence). The CDR3 runs 15 residues. Trimming left V 0 bases short and J 3 bases short, with 11 bases between. The CDR3 loop reads CASSLASAADYGYTF. The CDR3 DNA reads TGTGCCAGCAGCTTAGCGTCGGCGGCGGACTATGGCTACACCTTC.